The T cell receptor (beta chain) under discussion was sequenced for a study of blood T cell repertoires in COVID-19. Across the study: Some COVID-19 samples were acute and others convalescent; all came from the United States, Italy and Spain. In each case, the material was cDNA or gDNA derived from T cells, B-cell-depleted T cells, or PBMCs.

The method was immunoSEQ multiplex PCR; TCRdb's version includes in-frame clones alone and lacks a portion of them. The profile covers some 300,000 clones, with more than 80% appearing a single time and just under 6.5% taken by the ten largest. V was pared by 2 bases and J by 5 bases, with 12 bases between. Germline values: CDR1 MNHEY, CDR2 SVGAGI. CDR3 length: 14 residues. The chain links TRBV6-5 to TRBJ1-2; D unclear. This TCR derives from a woman between 45 and 65 years old with COVID-19, enrolled during active disease. Sequencing was performed on peripheral blood. This chain's CDR3 is CASSYAGKGYGYTF. CDR3 coding DNA: TGTGCCAGCAGTTACGCGGGGAAGGGATATGGCTACACCTTC.